This T cell receptor beta chain was captured in a study of T cell responses to AZD1222 COVID-19 vaccine. Comment on this clone: The antigen is unknown.

Notes on the study in general: Repertoires were obtained solely post-peak T cell response. Clonal diversity was possibly underestimated, and white British individuals and females predominated among donors. Reportedly, nearly half the spike-specific TCRs target unmutated variant regions.

The V gene lost 6 bases and the J gene lost 4 bases, with 12 bases spanning the gap. Germline V lookup: CDR1 MNHEY, CDR2 SVGEGT. This CDR3 is built from 13 residues. Profiled with immunoSEQ multiplex PCR; TCRdb holds only in-frame clones, not every one. This table holds some 140,000 clones, about 88% found once. The sample was peripheral blood, taken on day 0 of AZD1222 vaccination. J is TRBJ1-1 and V is TRBV6-2 or TRBV6-3; no reliable D call. This receptor was obtained from an adult in good health. The CDR3 DNA reads TGTGCCAGCAGCCCCCGGAGGATCACTGAAGCTTTCTTT. Translating it yields CASSPRRITEAFF.